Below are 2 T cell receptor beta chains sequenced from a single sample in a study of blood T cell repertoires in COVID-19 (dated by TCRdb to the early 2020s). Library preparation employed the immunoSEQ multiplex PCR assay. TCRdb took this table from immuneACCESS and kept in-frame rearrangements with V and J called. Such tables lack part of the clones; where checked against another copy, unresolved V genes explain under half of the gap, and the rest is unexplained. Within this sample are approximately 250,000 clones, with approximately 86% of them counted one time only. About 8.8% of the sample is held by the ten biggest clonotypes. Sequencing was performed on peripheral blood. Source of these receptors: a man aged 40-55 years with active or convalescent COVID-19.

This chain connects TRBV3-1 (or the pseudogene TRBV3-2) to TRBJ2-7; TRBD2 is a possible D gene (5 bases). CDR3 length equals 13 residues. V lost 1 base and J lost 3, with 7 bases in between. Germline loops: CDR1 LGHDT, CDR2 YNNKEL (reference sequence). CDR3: CASSQGESYEQYF. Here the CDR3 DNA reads TGTGCCAGCAGCCAAGGGGAGAGCTACGAGCAGTACTTC.

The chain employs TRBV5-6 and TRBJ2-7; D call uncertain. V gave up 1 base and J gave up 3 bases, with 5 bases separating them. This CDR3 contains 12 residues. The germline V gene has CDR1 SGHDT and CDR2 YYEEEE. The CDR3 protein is CASSLSGYEQYF. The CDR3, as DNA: TGTGCCAGCAGCTTGTCCGGCTACGAGCAGTACTTC.